The 21 T cell receptor beta chains below all came from one sample that was sequenced in a study of blood T cell repertoires in COVID-19. Generated by immunoSEQ multiplex PCR, the TCRdb table keeps only in-frame clones and is missing some. The repertoire holds 250,000 or so clones, roughly 89% seen once, with just over 2.5% in the top ten. The sample taken for sequencing was PBMCs or T cells enriched from blood (not recorded which). The receptors derive from a woman aged 25 to 39 with acute COVID-19.

The sample holds a few counts of this clone. The chain combines TRBV15 with TRBJ1-4; 9 bases match TRBD1. This CDR3 region has 15 residues. Per the germline V gene, CDR1 is LNHNV and CDR2 is YYDKDF (reference sequence). V lost 4 bases, J lost 3 bases, and 3 bases stayed unmatched. The CDR3 spells CATSIHRGPNEKLFF. CDR3 nucleotide sequence: TGTGCCACCAGCATTCACAGGGGGCCTAATGAAAAACTGTTTTTT.

The chain recombines TRBV12-3 or TRBV12-4 with TRBJ1-1, with D unresolved. Trimming pared 2 bases from V and 11 bases from J, leaving 12 bases between. The CDR3 consists of 12 residues. CDR3 amino acids: CASSLTQARAFF. CDR3 DNA sequence: TGTGCCAGCAGTTTAACGCAGGCCAGGGCTTTCTTT.

This clone has just a few counts. The rearrangement uses TRBV29-1 and TRBJ1-1; maybe TRBD1 (5 bases). Germline-derived CDR1 and CDR2 are SQVTM and ANQGSEA. Trimming removed 7 bases from V and 1 base from J, with 13 bases in between. This CDR3 is 13 amino acids long. The CDR3, as DNA: TGCAGCGCCTTAGGGGATGGGAACACTGAAGCTTTCTTT. Translation: CSALGDGNTEAFF.

In this sample, this clone turned up once. This rearrangement joins TRBV6-6 to TRBJ1-6, with unresolved D. The CDR3 loop spans 15 amino acids. In germline, CDR1 is MNHNY, CDR2 SVGAGI (reference sequence). Trimming took off 2 bases at V and 9 bases at J, with 14 bases between the two ends. The CDR3, as DNA: TGTGCCAGCAGTTACCTCCAGGCCCCGCTTTCACCCCTCCACTTT. Its translation is CASSYLQAPLSPLHF.

V usage is TRBV3-1 (or the pseudogene TRBV3-2) and J usage is TRBJ1-5; D may be TRBD1 (6 bases). The CDR3 sequence is 15 residues long. Germline CDR1 and CDR2: LGHDT and YNNKEL (reference sequence). The V and J ends lost 2 bases and 4 bases respectively, with 12 bases between them. This chain's CDR3 is CASSQTRDTNQPQHF. As DNA, the CDR3 is TGTGCCAGCAGCCAAACCCGGGACACTAATCAGCCCCAGCATTTT.

The V call is TRBV6-2 or TRBV6-3, the J call TRBJ1-1; D remains ambiguous. Looked up from germline, CDR1 is MNHEY and CDR2 is SVGEGT. CDR3 size: 15 residues. Trimming stripped 0 bases from V and 5 bases from J, with 13 bases between. The CDR3 DNA sequence: TGTGCCAGCAGTTACTCGACTAGGGATGGGACTGAAGCTTTCTTT. Translating gives CASSYSTRDGTEAFF.

The genes are TRBV4-1 and TRBJ2-3; tentatively, D is TRBD2 (6 bases). V gave up 4 bases and J gave up 7 bases, with 12 bases separating them. CDR1 and CDR2 from the germline V gene are MGHRA and YSYEKL. The CDR3 spans 13 residues. CDR3: CASSLTRGNTQYF. The CDR3 nucleotides read TGCGCCAGCAGCCTCACCCGGGGGAATACGCAGTATTTT.

This chain joins TRBV2 and TRBJ1-6, with a weak D call TRBD1 (6 bases). In germline, CDR1 is SNHLY, CDR2 FYNNEI. The CDR3 loop spans 14 amino acids. The V end was cut by 5 bases, the J end by 8 bases, with 13 bases between. CDR3 DNA: TGTGCCAGCAGTCAAACAGGGTTTGATTCACCCCTCCACTTT. Translated: CASSQTGFDSPLHF.

The chain is built from TRBV7-2 and TRBJ2-5, with D possibly TRBD2 on 7 matching bases. Trimming removed 5 bases from V and 4 bases from J, with 14 bases in between. CDR3 size: 14 residues. Germline V gene sequence: CDR1 SGHTA, CDR2 FQGNSA. The CDR3 region is CASSVGGAGETQYF. In DNA, the CDR3 is TGTGCCAGCAGCGTGGGGGGGGCTGGAGAGACCCAGTACTTC.

The chain employs TRBV7-9 and TRBJ1-2; TRBD1 agrees at 7 bases. Germline V CDR1 and CDR2: SEHNR, FQNEAQ (reference sequence). The junction had 12 bases not matched to a gene; V was cut back by 7 bases and J by 4 bases. This CDR3 spans 15 amino acids. CDR3 loop: CASTGTVTDSYGYTF. For the CDR3, the DNA is TGTGCCAGCACCGGGACAGTGACAGATAGCTATGGCTACACCTTC. Full variable domain (missing parts from reference TRBV7-9 and TRBJ1-2): DTGVSQNPRHKITKRGQNVTFRCDPISEHNRLYWYRQTLGQGPEFLTYFQNEAQLEKSRLLSDRFSAERPKGSFSTLEIQRTEQGDSAMYLCASTGTVTDSYGYTFGSGTRLTVV.

This rearrangement joins TRBV6-1 to TRBJ1-3; D remains ambiguous. Trimming shortened V by 2 bases and J by 2 bases, and 7 bases separated the two germline ends. Germline V gives CDR1 MNHNS, CDR2 SASEGT. The CDR3 spans 14 residues. CDR3 protein: CASSERSTGNTIYF. CDR3 sequence (DNA): TGTGCCAGCAGTGAAAGGAGCACTGGAAACACCATATATTTT.

J is TRBJ2-2 and V is TRBV10-3; D remains ambiguous. Germline values: CDR1 ENHRY, CDR2 SYGVKD. V shed 0 bases and J shed 3 bases, with 11 bases lying between them. CDR3 length: 16 residues. CDR3 bases: TGTGCCATCAGTGAGTCGAGGAGAACCCACACCGGGGAGCTGTTTTTT. Residues: CAISESRRTHTGELFF.

This clone has just a few counts. Other DNA sequences from this sample encode an identical CDR3 as well. This chain joins TRBV12-3 or TRBV12-4 and TRBJ1-1; the D is unclear. The CDR3 covers 13 residues. The V end lost 2 bases, the J end lost 1 base, and 5 bases lay between the germline ends. CDR3 coding DNA: TGTGCCAGCAGTTTAACAGCGAACACTGAAGCTTTCTTT. Translated, it gives CASSLTANTEAFF.

The chain links TRBV21-1 to TRBJ1-3. TRBV21-1 is a pseudogene. The CDR3 extends over 17 amino acids. This CDR3 is CASSKARGISYGNTIYF. CDR3 bases: TGTGCCAGCAGCAAAGCGCGGGGGATCTCTTATGGAAACACCATATATTTT.

The gene calls are TRBV5-1 and TRBJ2-1, with TRBD2 as a possible D gene (6 bases). The germline gives CDR1 SGHRS, CDR2 YFSETQ. Trimming removed 4 bases at V and 8 bases at J, with 13 bases between. The CDR3 covers 13 residues. CDR3 region: CASSMGLHYEQFF. In DNA form, the CDR3 reads TGCGCCAGCAGCATGGGACTGCACTATGAGCAGTTCTTC.

J is TRBJ2-7 and V is TRBV27; D perhaps matches TRBD2 (6 bases). The CDR3 runs to 12 residues. CDR1 is MNHEY and CDR2 is SMNVEV in the germline V gene (reference sequence). Between the trimmed V and J ends, which lost 6 bases and 2 bases, there was a span of 8 bases. CDR3 amino acids: CASRRDTYEQYF. The CDR3, as DNA: TGTGCCAGCAGGCGGGATACCTACGAGCAGTACTTC.

This clone was detected only once. The chain combines TRBV2 with TRBJ1-4; tentatively, D is TRBD1 (5 bases). This CDR3 contains 14 residues. CDR1 SNHLY and CDR2 FYNNEI come from the germline V gene. V shed 2 bases and J shed 8 bases, with 12 bases lying between them. DNA for the CDR3: TGTGCCAGCAGTGAAATGCAGGGTCAGGAAAAACTGTTTTTT. Translated: CASSEMQGQEKLFF.

The chain couples TRBV29-1 to TRBJ2-7, with 11 bases that match TRBD1. The V gene's germline CDR1 is SQVTM and CDR2 ANQGSEA. The CDR3 spans 12 residues. The V gene end was trimmed by 8 bases and the J gene end by 6 bases; junction bases not matched to a gene: 6. The CDR3 region has the DNA TGCAGCACAAGGACAGGGGGCGCCGAGCAGTACTTC. Translation gives CSTRTGGAEQYF.

This chain joins TRBV4-1 and TRBJ1-6; D is uncertain. This CDR3 is 13 amino acids long. Trimming pared 3 bases from V and 11 bases from J, leaving 11 bases between. The germline V gene encodes CDR1 MGHRA and CDR2 YSYEKL. CDR3 protein: CASSQRALAPLHF. The CDR3 bases are TGCGCCAGCAGCCAGCGTGCCCTTGCACCCCTCCACTTT.

This chain links TRBV4-1 with TRBJ1-5; 7 bases map to TRBD1. CDR1 is MGHRA, CDR2 YSYEKL, per germline. The CDR3 is 16 residues long. The V segment lost 1 base and the J segment 6 bases; nucleotides outside the gene matches: 9. CDR3 sequence (DNA): TGCGCCAGCAGCCAAGGGTGGCAGGGGGTCCGTCAGCCCCAGCATTTT. Protein: CASSQGWQGVRQPQHF.

The chain is built from TRBV2 and TRBJ1-3; 8 bases are a match to TRBD1. Germline CDR1 reads SNHLY; CDR2 reads FYNNEI. The CDR3 loop spans 14 amino acids. V was clipped by 4 bases and J by 1 base; unmatched bases: 0. The CDR3 DNA follows: TGTGCCAGCAGTGGGACAGGGTCTGGAAACACCATATATTTT. Its translation is CASSGTGSGNTIYF.